This TCR beta chain was identified in a study of blood T cell repertoires in COVID-19. Study details: Samples came from the United States, Italy and Spain, spanning acute and convalescent COVID-19.

This clone appeared once. The V segment lost 1 base and the J segment 3 bases; nucleotides outside the gene matches: 9. The CDR3 runs to 18 residues. Germline V gives CDR1 SGHAT, CDR2 FQNNGV. Methods used by the authors: Estimation of nucleated cell counts relied on the amplification of reference gene primers. Profiling relied on immunoSEQ multiplex PCR, and the TCRdb table lists in-frame clones only, not all of them. The DNA was the basis for D and trimming; V, J and clone size are from that table. Altogether fewer than 250,000 clones are present, 86% being singletons, with the ten largest covering roughly 0.78%.

The J gene is TRBJ1-6, the V gene TRBV11-2, with 7 bases lining up with TRBD1. The source material was peripheral blood. The clonotype comes from a woman between 65 and 79 years old with acute or convalescent COVID-19. CDR3 amino acids: CASSLVGGTASYNSPLHF. Written as DNA, the CDR3 is TGTGCCAGCAGCTTAGTAGGGGGGACAGCTAGCTATAATTCACCCCTCCACTTT.